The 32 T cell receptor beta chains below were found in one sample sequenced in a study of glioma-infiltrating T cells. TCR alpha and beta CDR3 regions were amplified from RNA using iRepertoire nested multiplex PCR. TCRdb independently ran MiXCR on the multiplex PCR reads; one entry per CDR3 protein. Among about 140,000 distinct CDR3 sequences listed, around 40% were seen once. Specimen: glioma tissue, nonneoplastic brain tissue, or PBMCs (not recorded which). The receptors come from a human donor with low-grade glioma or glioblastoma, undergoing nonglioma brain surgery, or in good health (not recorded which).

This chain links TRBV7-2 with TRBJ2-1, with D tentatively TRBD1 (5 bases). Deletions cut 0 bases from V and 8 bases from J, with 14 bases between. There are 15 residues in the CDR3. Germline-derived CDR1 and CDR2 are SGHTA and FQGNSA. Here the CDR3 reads CASSLAPRVYHEQFF. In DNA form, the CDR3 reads TGTGCCAGCAGCTTAGCGCCCAGGGTATACCATGAGCAGTTCTTC.

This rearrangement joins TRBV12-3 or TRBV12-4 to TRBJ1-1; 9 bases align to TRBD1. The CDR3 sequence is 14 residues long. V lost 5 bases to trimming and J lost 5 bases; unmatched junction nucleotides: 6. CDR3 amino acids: CASSVQGAGTEAFF. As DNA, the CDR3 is TGTGCCAGCAGTGTACAGGGGGCCGGGACTGAAGCTTTCTTT.

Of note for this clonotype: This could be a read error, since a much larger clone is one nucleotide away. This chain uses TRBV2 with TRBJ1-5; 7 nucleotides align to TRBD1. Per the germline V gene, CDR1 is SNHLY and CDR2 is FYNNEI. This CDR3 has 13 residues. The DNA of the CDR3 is TGTACCAGCAGGGGGGAGAAAGATCAGCCCCAGCATTTT. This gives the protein CTSRGEKDQPQHF.

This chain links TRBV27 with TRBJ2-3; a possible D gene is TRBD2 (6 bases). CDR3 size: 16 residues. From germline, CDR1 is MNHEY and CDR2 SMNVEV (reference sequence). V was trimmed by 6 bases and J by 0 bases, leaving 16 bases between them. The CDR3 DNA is TGTGCCAGCAGCCCACTAGCTCGGGGTAGCACAGATACGCAGTATTTT. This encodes CASSPLARGSTDTQYF.

The CDR3 loop reads CASTLTGQSFSGANVLTF. The CDR3 DNA sequence: TGTGCCAGCACCTTGACGGGACAGTCGTTCTCTGGGGCCAACGTCCTGACTTTC. This sequence joins TRBV6-1 and TRBJ2-6; 7 bases align to TRBD1. Losses at the gene ends were 7 bases for V and 0 bases for J; bases not matched to a gene: 12. The CDR3 sequence is 18 residues long. Germline V lookup: CDR1 MNHNS, CDR2 SASEGT.

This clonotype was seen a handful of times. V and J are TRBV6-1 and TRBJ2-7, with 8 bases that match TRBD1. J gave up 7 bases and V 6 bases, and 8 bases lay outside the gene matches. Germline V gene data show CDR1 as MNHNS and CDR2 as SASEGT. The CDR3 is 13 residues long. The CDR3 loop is CASRWDRWEEQYF. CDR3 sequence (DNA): TGTGCCAGCAGATGGGACAGGTGGGAAGAGCAGTACTTC.

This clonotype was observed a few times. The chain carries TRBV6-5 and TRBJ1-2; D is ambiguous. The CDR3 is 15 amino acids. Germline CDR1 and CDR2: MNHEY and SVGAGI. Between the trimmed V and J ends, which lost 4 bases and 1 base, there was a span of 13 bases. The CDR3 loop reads CASSSDSWDNYGYTF. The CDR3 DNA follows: TGTGCCAGCAGTTCCGACTCATGGGATAACTATGGCTACACCTTC.

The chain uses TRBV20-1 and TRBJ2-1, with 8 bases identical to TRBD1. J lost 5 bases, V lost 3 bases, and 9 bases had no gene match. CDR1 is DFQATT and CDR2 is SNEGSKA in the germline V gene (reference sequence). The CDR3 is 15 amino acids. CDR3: CSASTGTGDNNEQFF. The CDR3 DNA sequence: TGCAGTGCTAGTACAGGGACAGGAGATAACAATGAGCAGTTCTTC.

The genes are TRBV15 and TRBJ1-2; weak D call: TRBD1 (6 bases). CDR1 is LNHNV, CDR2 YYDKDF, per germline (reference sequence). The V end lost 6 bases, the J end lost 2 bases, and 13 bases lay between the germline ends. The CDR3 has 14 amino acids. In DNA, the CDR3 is TGTGCCACCAGACAGGGCTACGAAAACTATGGCTACACCTTC. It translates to CATRQGYENYGYTF.

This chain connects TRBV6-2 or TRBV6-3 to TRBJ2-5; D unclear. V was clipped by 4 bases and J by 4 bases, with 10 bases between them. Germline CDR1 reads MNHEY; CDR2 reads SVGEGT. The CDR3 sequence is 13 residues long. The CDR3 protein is CASSSLLGETQYF. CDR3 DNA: TGTGCCAGCAGTTCCTTATTAGGAGAGACCCAGTACTTC.

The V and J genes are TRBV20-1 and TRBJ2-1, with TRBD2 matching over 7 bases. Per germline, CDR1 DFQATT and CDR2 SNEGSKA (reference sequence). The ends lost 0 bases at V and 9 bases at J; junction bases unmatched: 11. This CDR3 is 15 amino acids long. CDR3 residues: CSARDQRTSYVEQFF. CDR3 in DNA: TGCAGTGCTAGAGATCAGAGGACTAGTTACGTTGAGCAGTTCTTC.

The CDR3 here is CATSDFPNEQFF. The CDR3 DNA reads as TGTGCCACCAGTGATTTTCCCAATGAGCAGTTCTTC. V and J are TRBV24-1 and TRBJ2-1; no reliable D call. The germline V gene encodes CDR1 KGHDR and CDR2 SFDVKD. V was cut by 1 base and J by 6 bases, with 3 bases left in between. The CDR3 length is 12 residues.

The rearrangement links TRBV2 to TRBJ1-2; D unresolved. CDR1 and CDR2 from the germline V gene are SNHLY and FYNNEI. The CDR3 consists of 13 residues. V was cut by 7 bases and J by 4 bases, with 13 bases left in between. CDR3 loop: CASKAGVRYGYTF. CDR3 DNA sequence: TGTGCCAGCAAGGCTGGGGTACGCTATGGCTACACCTTC.

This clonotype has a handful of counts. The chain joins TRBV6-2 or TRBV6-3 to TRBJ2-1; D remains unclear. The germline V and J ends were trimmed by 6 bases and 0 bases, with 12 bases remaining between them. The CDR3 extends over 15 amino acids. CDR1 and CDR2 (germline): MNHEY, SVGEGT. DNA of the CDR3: TGTGCCAGCAGCCTACACACGTCCTCCTACAATGAGCAGTTCTTC. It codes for CASSLHTSSYNEQFF.

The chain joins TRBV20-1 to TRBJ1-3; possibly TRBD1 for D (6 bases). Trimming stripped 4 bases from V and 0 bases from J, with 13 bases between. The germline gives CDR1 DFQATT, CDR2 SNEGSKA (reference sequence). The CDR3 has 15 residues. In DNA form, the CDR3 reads TGCAGTGCTACCCCGCGGGGGCGCTCTGGAAACACCATATATTTT. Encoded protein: CSATPRGRSGNTIYF.

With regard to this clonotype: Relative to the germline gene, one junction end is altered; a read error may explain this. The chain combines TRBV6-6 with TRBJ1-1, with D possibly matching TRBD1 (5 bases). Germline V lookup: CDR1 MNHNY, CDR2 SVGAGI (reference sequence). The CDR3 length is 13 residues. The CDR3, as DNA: TGTGCCAGCAGCCCATGGGGGAACACTGAAGCTTTATTT. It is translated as CASSPWGNTEALF.

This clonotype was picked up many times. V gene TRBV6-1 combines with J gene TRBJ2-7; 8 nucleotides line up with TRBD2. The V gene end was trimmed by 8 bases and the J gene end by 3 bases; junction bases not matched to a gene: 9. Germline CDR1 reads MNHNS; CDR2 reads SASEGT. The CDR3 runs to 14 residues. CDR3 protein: CASQLAGEGYEQYF. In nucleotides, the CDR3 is TGTGCCAGCCAGCTAGCGGGTGAAGGCTACGAGCAGTACTTC.

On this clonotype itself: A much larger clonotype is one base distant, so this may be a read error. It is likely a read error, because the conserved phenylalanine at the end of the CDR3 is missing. CDR3: CASSSPGEGYEQYL. CDR3 nucleotides: TGTGCCAGCAGCTCCCCCGGTGAAGGCTACGAGCAGTACCTC. J is TRBJ2-7 and V is TRBV6-5; D unclear. CDR1 MNHEY and CDR2 SVGAGI come from the germline V gene. The germline V and J ends were trimmed by 6 bases and 3 bases, with 15 bases remaining between them. The length of the CDR3 is 14 residues.

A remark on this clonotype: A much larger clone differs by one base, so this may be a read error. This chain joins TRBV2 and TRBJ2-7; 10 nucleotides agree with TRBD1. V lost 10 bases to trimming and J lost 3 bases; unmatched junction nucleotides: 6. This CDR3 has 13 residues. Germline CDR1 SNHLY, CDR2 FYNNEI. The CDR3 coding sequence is TGTGCCAACAGCGGGACAGGGGACTACGAGCAGTACTTC. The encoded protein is CANSGTGDYEQYF.

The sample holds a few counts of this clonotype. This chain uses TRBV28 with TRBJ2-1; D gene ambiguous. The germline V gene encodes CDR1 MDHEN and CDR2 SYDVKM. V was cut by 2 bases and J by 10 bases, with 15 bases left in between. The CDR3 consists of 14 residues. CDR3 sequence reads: CASSLVQKGYEQFF. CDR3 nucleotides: TGTGCCAGCAGTTTAGTCCAAAAAGGGTACGAGCAGTTCTTC.

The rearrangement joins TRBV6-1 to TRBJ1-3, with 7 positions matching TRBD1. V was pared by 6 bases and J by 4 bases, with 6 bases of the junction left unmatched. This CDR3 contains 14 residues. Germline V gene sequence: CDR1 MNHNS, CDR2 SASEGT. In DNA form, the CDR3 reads TGTGCCAGCAGGCCGACAGGGATCGGAAACACCATATATTTT. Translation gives CASRPTGIGNTIYF.

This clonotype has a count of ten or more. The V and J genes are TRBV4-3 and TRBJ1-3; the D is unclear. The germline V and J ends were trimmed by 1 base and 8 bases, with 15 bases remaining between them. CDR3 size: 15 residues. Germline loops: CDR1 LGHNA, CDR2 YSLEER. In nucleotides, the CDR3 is TGCGCCAGCAGCCAAGTACGGTCTGATATTGACACCATATATTTT. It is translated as CASSQVRSDIDTIYF.

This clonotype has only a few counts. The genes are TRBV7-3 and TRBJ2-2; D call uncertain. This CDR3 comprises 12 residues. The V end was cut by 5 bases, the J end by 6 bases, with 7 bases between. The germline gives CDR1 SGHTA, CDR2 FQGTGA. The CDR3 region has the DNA TGTGCCAGCAGCGGTGGGGCCGGGGAGCTGTTTTTT. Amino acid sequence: CASSGGAGELFF.

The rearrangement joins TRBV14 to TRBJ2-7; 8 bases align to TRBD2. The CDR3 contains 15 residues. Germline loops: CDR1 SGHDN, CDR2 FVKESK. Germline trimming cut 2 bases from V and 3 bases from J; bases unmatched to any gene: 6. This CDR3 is CASSQYQRGYYEQYF. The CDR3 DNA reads TGTGCCAGCAGCCAATACCAGCGGGGGTACTACGAGCAGTACTTC.

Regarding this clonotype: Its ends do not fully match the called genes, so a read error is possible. The CDR3 reads CASSNRIFGEQSF. CDR3 DNA sequence: TGTGCCAGCAGCAACCGGATCTTCGGGGAGCAGTCCTTC. This chain connects TRBV6-1 to TRBJ2-1; possibly TRBD2 for D (5 bases). The CDR3 sequence is 13 residues long. Per germline, CDR1 MNHNS and CDR2 SASEGT.

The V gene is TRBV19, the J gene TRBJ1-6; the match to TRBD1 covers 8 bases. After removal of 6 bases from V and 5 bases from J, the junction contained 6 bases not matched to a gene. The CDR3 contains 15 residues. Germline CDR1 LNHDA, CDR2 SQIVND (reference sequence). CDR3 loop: CASRNQGANNSPLHF. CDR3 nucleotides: TGTGCCAGTAGAAACCAGGGGGCGAATAATTCACCCCTCCACTTT. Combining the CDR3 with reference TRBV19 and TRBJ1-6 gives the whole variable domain DGGITQSPKYLFRKEGQNVTLSCEQNLNHDAMYWYRQDPGQGLRLIYYSQIVNDFQKGDIAEGYSVSREKKESFPLTVTSAQKNPTAFYLCASRNQGANNSPLHFGNGTRLTVT.

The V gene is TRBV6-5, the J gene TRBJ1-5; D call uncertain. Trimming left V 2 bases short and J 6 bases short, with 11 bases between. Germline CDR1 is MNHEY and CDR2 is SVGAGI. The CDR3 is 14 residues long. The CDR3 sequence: CASSYVSGGQPQHF. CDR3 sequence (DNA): TGTGCCAGCAGTTACGTATCCGGCGGTCAGCCCCAGCATTTT.

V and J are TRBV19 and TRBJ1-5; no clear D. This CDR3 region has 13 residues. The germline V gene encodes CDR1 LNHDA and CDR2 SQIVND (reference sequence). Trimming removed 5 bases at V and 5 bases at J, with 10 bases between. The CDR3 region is CASSPGSDQPQHF. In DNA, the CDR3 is TGTGCCAGTAGTCCCGGTTCGGATCAGCCCCAGCATTTT.

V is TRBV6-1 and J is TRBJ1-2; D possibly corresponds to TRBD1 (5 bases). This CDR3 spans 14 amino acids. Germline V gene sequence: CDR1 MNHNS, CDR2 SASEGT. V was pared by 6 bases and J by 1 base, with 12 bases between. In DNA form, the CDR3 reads TGTGCCAGCAGACTCGGGACCGTTAACTATGGCTACACCTTC. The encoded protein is CASRLGTVNYGYTF.

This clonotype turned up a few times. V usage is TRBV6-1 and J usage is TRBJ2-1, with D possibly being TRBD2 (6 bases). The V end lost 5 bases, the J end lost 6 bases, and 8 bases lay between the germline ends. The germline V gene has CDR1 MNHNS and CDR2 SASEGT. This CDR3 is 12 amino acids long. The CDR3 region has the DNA TGTGCCAGCAGTCGGAGGGGCAATGAGCAGTTCTTC. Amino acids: CASSRRGNEQFF.

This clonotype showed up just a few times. The CDR3 is CASSQRADRTDTQYF. The CDR3 coding sequence is TGTGCCAGCAGCCAAAGAGCGGACCGCACAGATACGCAGTATTTT. The J gene is TRBJ2-3, the V gene TRBV4-2; D is possibly TRBD2 (5 bases). This CDR3 is 15 amino acids long. CDR1 LGHNA and CDR2 YNFKEQ come from the germline V gene. Trimming cost V 2 bases and J 1 base, with 10 bases left between them.

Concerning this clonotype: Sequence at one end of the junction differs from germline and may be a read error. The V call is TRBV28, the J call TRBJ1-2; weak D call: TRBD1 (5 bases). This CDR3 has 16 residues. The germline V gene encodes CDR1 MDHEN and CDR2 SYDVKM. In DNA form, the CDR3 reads TGTGGCAGCAGTTTACTGCAGGGACTACGAACCTATGGCTACACCTTC. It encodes CGSSLLQGLRTYGYTF.